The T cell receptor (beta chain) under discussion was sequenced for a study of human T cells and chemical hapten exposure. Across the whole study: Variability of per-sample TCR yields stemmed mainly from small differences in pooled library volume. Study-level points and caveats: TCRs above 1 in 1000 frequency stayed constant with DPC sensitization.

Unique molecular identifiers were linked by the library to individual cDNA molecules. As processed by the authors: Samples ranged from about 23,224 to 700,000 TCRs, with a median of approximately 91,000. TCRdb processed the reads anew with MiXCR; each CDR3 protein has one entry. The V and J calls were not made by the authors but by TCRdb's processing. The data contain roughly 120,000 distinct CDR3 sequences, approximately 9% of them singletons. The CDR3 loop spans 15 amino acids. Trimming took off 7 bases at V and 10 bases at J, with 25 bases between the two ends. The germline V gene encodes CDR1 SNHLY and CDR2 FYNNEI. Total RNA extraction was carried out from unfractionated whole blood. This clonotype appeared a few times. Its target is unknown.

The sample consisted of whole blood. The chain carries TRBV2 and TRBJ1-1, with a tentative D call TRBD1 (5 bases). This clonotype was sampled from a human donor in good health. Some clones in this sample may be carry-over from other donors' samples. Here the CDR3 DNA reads TGTGCCAGCAAGGAGTCGAGGGGCCGCCCGGTGGTAGCTTTCTTT. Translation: CASKESRGRPVVAFF.